This T cell receptor (beta chain) was retrieved from a study of T cells in localized non-small cell lung cancer. From germline, CDR1 is SGHRS and CDR2 YFSETQ. The CDR3 loop spans 15 amino acids. Trimming cost V 3 bases and J 3 bases; bases outside gene matches: 4. Generated by immunoSEQ multiplex PCR, the TCRdb table keeps only in-frame clones and is missing some. The sample includes almost 40,000 clones, roughly 85% of them seen just once. The rearrangement links TRBV5-1 to TRBJ2-7; TRBD2 matches 12 bases. The receptor was isolated from a male donor aged 60 or older with stage II lung adenocarcinoma. This material consisted of peripheral blood mononuclear cells, taken before any cancer treatment. The CDR3 sequence: CASSSGLAGNYEQYF. CDR3 coding DNA: TGCGCCAGCAGCTCGGGACTAGCGGGTAACTACGAGCAGTACTTC.